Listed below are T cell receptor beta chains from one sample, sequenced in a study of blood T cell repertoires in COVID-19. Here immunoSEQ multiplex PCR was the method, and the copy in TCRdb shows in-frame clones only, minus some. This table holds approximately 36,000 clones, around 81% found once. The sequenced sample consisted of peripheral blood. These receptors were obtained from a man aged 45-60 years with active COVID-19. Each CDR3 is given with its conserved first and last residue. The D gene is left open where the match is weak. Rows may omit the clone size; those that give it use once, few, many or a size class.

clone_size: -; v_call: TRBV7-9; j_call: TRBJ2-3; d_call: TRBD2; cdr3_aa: CASSPGLAGVRSSTDTQYF; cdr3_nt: TGTGCCAGCAGCCCGGGACTAGCGGGGGTGAGATCTAGCACAGATACGCAGTATTTT
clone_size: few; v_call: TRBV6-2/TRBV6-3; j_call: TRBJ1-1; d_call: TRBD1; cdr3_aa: CASSSTGAEAFF; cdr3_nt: TGTGCCAGCAGTTCGACAGGGGCTGAAGCTTTCTTT
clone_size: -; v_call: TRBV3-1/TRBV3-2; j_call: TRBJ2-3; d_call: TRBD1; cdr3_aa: CASSQRTGVGTDTQYF; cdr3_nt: TGTGCCAGCAGCCAACGGACAGGGGTGGGCACAGATACGCAGTATTTT
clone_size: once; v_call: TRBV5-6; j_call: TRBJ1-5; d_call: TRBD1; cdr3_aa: CASSSGQAPNQPQHF; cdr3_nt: TGTGCCAGCAGCTCGGGACAGGCCCCCAATCAGCCCCAGCATTTT
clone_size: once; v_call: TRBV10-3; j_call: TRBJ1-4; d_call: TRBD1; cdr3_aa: CAASSGGLEKLFF; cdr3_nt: TGTGCCGCCTCCTCAGGGGGACTCGAAAAACTGTTTTTT
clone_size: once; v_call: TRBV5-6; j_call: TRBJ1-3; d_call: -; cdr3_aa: CASSSPGLFLTGNTIYF; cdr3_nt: TGTGCCAGCAGCTCGCCGGGTCTATTCCTCACAGGAAACACCATATATTTT
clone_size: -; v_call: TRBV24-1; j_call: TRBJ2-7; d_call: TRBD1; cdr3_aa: CATSDSGQGVEQYF; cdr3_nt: TGTGCCACCAGTGACTCTGGACAGGGAGTCGAGCAGTACTTC
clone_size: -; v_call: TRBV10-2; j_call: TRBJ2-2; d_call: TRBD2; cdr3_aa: CASSEAGGPDGELFF; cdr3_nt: TGCGCCAGCAGTGAAGCGGGGGGGCCCGACGGGGAGCTGTTTTTT
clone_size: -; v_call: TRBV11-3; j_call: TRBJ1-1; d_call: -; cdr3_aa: CASSLEGVQGRTEAFF; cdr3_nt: TGTGCCAGCAGCTTAGAAGGAGTCCAGGGAAGGACTGAAGCTTTCTTT
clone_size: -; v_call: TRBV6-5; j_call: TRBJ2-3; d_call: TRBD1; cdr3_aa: CASSDWTGPDTQYF; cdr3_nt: TGTGCCAGCAGCGATTGGACAGGGCCAGATACGCAGTATTTT
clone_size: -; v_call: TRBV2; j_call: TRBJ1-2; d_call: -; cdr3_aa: CASSEGGPEYGYTF; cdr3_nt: TGTGCCAGCAGTGAAGGGGGGCCGGAGTATGGCTACACCTTC
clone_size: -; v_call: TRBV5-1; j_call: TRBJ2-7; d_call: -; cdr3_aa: CASSRSEQGGYEQYF; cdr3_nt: TGCGCCAGCAGCCGTTCTGAACAGGGTGGCTACGAGCAGTACTTC
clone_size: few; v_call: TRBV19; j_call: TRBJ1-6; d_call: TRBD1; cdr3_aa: CASSPEGASSPLHF; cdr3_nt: TGTGCCAGTTCCCCGGAGGGGGCGAGTTCACCCCTCCACTTT
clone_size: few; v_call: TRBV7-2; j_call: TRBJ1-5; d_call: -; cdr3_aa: CASSSERNQPQHF; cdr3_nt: TGTGCCAGCAGCTCAGAGAGGAATCAGCCCCAGCATTTT
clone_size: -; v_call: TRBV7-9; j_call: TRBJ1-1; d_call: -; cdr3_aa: CASSFTTGGSTEAFF; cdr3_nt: TGTGCCAGCAGCTTTACGACAGGCGGGAGCACTGAAGCTTTCTTT
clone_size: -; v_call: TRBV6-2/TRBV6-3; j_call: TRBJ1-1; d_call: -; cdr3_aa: CASSYNLGTEAFF; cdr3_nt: TGTGCCAGCAGTTACAACCTAGGCACTGAAGCTTTCTTT
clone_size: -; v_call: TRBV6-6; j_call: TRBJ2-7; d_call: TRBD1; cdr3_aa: CASSYSGTGSREQYF; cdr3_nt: TGTGCCAGCAGTTACTCGGGGACAGGGAGCCGGGAGCAGTACTTC
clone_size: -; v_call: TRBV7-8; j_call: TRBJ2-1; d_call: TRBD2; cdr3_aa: CASSSRLAGVRSSYNEQFF; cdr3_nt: TGTGCCAGCAGCTCCAGACTAGCGGGGGTCCGCAGCTCCTACAATGAGCAGTTCTTC
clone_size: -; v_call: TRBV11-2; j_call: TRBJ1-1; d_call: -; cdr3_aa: CASSPRQANTEAFF; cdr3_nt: TGTGCCAGCAGCCCCCGACAGGCGAACACTGAAGCTTTCTTT
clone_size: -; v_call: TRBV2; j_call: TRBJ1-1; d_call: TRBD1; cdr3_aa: CANSGQGRTEAFF; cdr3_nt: TGTGCCAACTCCGGACAGGGTAGAACTGAAGCTTTCTTT
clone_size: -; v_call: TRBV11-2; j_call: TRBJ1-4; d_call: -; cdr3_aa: CASSPGITNEKLFF; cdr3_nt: TGTGCCAGCAGCCCAGGGATAACTAATGAAAAACTGTTTTTT
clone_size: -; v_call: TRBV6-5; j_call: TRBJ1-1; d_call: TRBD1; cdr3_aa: CASKTGGWNTEAFF; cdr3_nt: TGTGCCAGCAAAACAGGGGGCTGGAACACTGAAGCTTTCTTT
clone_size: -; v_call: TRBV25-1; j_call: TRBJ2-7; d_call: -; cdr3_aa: CASSEPGQDYEQYF; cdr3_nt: TGTGCCAGCAGTGAACCAGGCCAGGATTACGAGCAGTACTTC
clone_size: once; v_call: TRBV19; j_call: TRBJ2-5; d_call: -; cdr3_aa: CASSIGSSKETQYF; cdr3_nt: TGTGCCAGTAGTATAGGCTCTAGCAAAGAGACCCAGTACTTC
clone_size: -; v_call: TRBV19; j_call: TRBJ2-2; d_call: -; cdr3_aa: CASSLRQGVTGELFF; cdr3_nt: TGTGCCAGTAGTCTCCGGCAGGGTGTCACCGGGGAGCTGTTTTTT
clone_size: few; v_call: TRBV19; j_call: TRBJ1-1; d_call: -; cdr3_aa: CASREKMGRNTEAFF; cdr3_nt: TGTGCCAGTAGGGAAAAAATGGGGAGGAACACTGAAGCTTTCTTT
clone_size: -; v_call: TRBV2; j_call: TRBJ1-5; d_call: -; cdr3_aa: CATRGGTINQPQHF; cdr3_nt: TGTGCCACCCGGGGGGGGACAATTAATCAGCCCCAGCATTTT
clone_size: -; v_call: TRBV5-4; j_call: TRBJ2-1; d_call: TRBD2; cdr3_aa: CASSLTSGVYNEQFF; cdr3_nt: TGTGCCAGCAGCCTGACTAGCGGGGTCTACAATGAGCAGTTCTTC
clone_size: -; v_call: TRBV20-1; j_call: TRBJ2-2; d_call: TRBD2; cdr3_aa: CSASFGGDTGELFF; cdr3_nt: TGCAGTGCTAGTTTCGGGGGGGACACCGGGGAGCTGTTTTTT
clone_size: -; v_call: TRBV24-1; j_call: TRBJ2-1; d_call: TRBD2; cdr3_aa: CATSDSGGLASNNEQFF; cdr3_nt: TGTGCCACCAGTGATTCCGGCGGACTAGCCAGTAACAATGAGCAGTTCTTC
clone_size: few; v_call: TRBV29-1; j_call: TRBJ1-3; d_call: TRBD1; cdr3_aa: CSVEAYPGQGSGNTIYF; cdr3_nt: TGCAGCGTTGAAGCCTACCCGGGACAGGGGTCTGGAAACACCATATATTTT
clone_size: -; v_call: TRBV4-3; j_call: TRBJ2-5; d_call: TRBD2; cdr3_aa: CASSQGAIAGGETQYF; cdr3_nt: TGCGCCAGCAGCCAAGGGGCCATTGCCGGGGGGGAGACCCAGTACTTC
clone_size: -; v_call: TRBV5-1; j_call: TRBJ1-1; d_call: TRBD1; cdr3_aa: CASSRGQGGTEAFF; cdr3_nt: TGCGCCAGCAGTCGGGGACAGGGTGGGACTGAAGCTTTCTTT
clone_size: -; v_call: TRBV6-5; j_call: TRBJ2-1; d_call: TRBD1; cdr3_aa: CASKTGQGNNEQFF; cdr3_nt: TGTGCCAGCAAGACGGGACAGGGAAACAATGAGCAGTTCTTC
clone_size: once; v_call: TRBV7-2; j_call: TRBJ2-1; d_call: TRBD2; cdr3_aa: CASSQGLAYNEQFF; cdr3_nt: TGTGCCAGCAGCCAGGGACTAGCGTACAATGAGCAGTTCTTC